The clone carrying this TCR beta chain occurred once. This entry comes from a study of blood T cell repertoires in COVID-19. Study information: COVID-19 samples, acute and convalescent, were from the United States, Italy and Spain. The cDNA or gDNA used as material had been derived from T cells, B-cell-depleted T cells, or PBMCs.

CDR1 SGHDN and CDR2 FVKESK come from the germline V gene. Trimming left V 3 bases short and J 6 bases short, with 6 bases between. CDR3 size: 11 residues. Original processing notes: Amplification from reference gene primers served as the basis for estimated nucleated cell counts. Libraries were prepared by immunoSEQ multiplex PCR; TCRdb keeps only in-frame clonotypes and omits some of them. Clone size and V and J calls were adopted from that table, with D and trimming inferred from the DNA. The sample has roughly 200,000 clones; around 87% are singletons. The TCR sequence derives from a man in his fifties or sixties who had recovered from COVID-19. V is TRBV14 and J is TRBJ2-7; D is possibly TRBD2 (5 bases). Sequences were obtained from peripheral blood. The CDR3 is CASSHGVEQYF. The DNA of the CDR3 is TGTGCCAGCAGCCACGGGGTCGAGCAGTACTTC. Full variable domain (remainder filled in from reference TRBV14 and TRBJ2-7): EAGVTQFPSHSVIEKGQTVTLRCDPISGHDNLYWYRRVMGKEIKFLLHFVKESKQDESGMPNNRFLAERTGGTYSTLKVQPAELEDSGVYFCASSHGVEQYFGPGTRLTVT.